This T cell receptor beta chain was retrieved from a study of beta chain features in type 1 diabetes. Findings and caveats of the study: Shorter TCRB CDR3s, moderately but significantly so, marked every one of the four CD4+ subsets in Type 1 diabetes patients.

Investigators reverse transcribed all isolated RNA, so they sequenced expressed TCRB transcripts. Sequenced by immunoSEQ multiplex PCR; TCRdb stores in-frame clones only, minus some. The sample holds a few hundred thousand clones, roughly 12% seen once. Trimming took off 7 bases at V and 6 bases at J, with 19 bases between the two ends. The CDR3 is 14 amino acids. CDR1 and CDR2 (germline): MDHEN, SYDVKM. Donors contributed one heparinised blood draw apiece, averaging about 116 mL. The sample holds a few counts of this clone. The antigen is not known. The sample consisted of naive CD4+ T cells from blood. This sequence was found in a woman under 30 with type 1 diabetes. The chain recombines TRBV28 with TRBJ2-7; D is perhaps TRBD2 (5 bases). The CDR3 DNA reads TGTGCCAGCACCCAATCCCTCTCGGCGGGCGAGCAGTACTTC. The encoded protein is CASTQSLSAGEQYF.